This T cell receptor (beta chain) was found in a study of T cell changes during pregnancy in multiple sclerosis. Germline assignment: CDR1 SGHTA and CDR2 FQGTGA. V gave up 5 bases and J gave up 4 bases, with 9 bases separating them. This CDR3 contains 13 residues. Produced via immunoSEQ multiplex PCR; TCRdb's table is partial and in-frame only. The data hold some 61,000 clones, with about 90% observed a single time. This clone appeared a single time. This sequence was found in a female donor with multiple sclerosis, enrolled in a pregnancy study. The sequencing here drew on peripheral blood, taken in the second trimester of pregnancy. The chain recombines TRBV7-3 with TRBJ1-3; no reliable D call. CDR3 in amino acids: CASSKERGNTIYF. The CDR3 nucleotides are TGTGCCAGCAGCAAAGAGAGGGGAAACACCATATATTTT.